The clone carrying this T cell receptor beta chain was seen only once. Its antigen is unidentified. The data stem from a study of blood T cells in healthy people across ages. Points from the study as a whole: More naive CD4+ cells and higher diversity marked long-lived donors relative to aged donors. As age increased, TCR beta diversity per million T cells fell in a roughly linear fashion. Conclusively comparing naive with antigen-experienced cells was impossible with unsorted PBMCs.

The CDR3 consists of 13 residues. The ends were cut back, 7 bases at V and 4 bases at J, with 11 bases in the middle. CDR1 is MNHEY and CDR2 is SVGAGI in the germline V gene. Researchers isolated at least 6.5 million PBMCs per sample. It was with a sample-barcoded 5' primer and a J-beta primer mix that a second PCR of roughly 6 to 12 cycles was run. TCRdb called the 5' RACE reads again in MiXCR, with one record for every CDR3 protein. This table holds 500,000 to 700,000 distinct CDR3 sequences, less than 35% found once. The chain is built from TRBV6-5 and TRBJ1-5; D might be TRBD1 (6 bases). The sample taken for sequencing was blood. This TCR came from a woman older than 75 in good health. The CDR3 reads CASTRGWNQPQHF. The CDR3 DNA reads TGTGCCAGCACGAGGGGGTGGAATCAGCCCCAGCATTTT.